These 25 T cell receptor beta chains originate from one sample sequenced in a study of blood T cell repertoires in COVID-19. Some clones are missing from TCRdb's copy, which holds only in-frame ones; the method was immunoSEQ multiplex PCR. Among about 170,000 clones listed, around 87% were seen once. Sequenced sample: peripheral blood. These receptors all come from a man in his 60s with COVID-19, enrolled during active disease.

In nucleotides, the CDR3 is TGCAGCGTGACTGCGGACAGGGGTCAGCCCCAGCATTTT. It is translated as CSVTADRGQPQHF. V and J are TRBV29-1 and TRBJ1-5, with TRBD1 matching over 9 bases. The junction had 6 bases not matched to a gene; V was cut back by 6 bases and J by 6 bases. The CDR3 length is 13 residues. Germline CDR1 and CDR2: SQVTM and ANQGSEA.

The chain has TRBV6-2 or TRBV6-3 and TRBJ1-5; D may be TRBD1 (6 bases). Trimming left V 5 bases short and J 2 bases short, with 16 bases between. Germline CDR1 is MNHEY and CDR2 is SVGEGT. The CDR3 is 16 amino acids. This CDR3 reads CASSNYDRTGNQPQHF. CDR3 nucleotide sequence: TGTGCCAGCAGTAATTACGACAGGACAGGCAATCAGCCCCAGCATTTT.

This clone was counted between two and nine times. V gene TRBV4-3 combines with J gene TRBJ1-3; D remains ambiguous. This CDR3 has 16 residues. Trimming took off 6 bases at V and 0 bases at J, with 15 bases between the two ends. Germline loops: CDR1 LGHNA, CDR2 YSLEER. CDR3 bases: TGCGCCAGCAGTCAACATCGGTATAGCTCTGGAAACACCATATATTTT. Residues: CASSQHRYSSGNTIYF.

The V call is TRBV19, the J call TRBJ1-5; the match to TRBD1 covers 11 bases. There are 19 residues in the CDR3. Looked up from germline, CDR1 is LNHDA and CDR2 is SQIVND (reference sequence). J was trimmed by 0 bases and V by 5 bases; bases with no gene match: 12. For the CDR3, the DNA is TGTGCCAGTAGTTCAAGCGGGACAGGGGGTGGTAGTAGCAATCAGCCCCAGCATTTT. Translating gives CASSSSGTGGGSSNQPQHF. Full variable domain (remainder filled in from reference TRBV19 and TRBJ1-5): DGGITQSPKYLFRKEGQNVTLSCEQNLNHDAMYWYRQDPGQGLRLIYYSQIVNDFQKGDIAEGYSVSREKKESFPLTVTSAQKNPTAFYLCASSSSGTGGGSSNQPQHFGDGTRLSIL.

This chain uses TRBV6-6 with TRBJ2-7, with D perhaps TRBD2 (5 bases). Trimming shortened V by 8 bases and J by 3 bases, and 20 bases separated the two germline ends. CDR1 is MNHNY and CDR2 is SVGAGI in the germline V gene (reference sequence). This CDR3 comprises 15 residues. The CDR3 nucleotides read TGTGCCAGCTCCGATTTTCCCCGAGCGGACTACGAGCAGTACTTC. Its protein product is CASSDFPRADYEQYF.

The CDR3, as DNA: TGTGCCAGTAGTACCTATCTAGGACAGGGGATCGATGGCTACACCTTC. It encodes CASSTYLGQGIDGYTF. V usage is TRBV19 and J usage is TRBJ1-2, with TRBD1 matching over 9 bases. Germline V gene sequence: CDR1 LNHDA, CDR2 SQIVND (reference sequence). This CDR3 is built from 16 residues. The V and J ends lost 4 bases and 6 bases, in that order; junction bases with no gene match: 12.

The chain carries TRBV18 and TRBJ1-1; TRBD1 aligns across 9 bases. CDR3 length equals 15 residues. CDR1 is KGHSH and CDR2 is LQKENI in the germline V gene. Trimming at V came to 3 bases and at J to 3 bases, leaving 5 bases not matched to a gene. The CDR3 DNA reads TGTGCCAGCTCACCTGCGGGACAGGGAGACACTGAAGCTTTCTTT. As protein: CASSPAGQGDTEAFF.

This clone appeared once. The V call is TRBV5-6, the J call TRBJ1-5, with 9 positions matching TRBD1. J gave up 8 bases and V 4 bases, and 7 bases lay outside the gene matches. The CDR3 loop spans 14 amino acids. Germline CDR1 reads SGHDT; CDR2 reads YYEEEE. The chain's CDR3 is CASSLRDRVEPQHF. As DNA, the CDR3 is TGTGCCAGCAGCCTCCGGGACAGGGTGGAGCCCCAGCATTTT.

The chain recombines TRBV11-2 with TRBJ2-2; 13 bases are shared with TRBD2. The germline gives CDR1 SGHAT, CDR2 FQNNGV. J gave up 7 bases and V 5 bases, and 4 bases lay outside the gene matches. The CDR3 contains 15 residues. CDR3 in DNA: TGTGCCAGCAGCCAGGGACTAGCGGGGTTCGGGGAGCTGTTTTTT. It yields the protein CASSQGLAGFGELFF.

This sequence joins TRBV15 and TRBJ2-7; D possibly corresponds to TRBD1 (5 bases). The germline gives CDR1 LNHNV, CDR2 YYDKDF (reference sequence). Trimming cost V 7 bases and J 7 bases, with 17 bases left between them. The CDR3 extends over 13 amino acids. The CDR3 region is CATTQGWGREQYF. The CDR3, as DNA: TGTGCCACCACCCAGGGATGGGGAAGAGAGCAGTACTTC.

CDR3 in amino acids: CASSLAGSTDTQYF. The DNA for the CDR3 is TGCGCCAGCAGCTTGGCCGGGAGCACAGATACGCAGTATTTT. The J gene is TRBJ2-3, the V gene TRBV5-1; D remains unclear. Trimming took 0 bases from V and 0 from J, leaving 5 bases between them. The CDR3 runs to 14 residues. Germline-derived CDR1 and CDR2 are SGHRS and YFSETQ.

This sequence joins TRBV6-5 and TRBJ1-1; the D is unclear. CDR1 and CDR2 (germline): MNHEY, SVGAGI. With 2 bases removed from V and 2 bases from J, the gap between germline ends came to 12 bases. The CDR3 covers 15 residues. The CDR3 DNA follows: TGTGCCAGCAGTTACGGAGGCTCATCAAACACTGAAGCTTTCTTT. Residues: CASSYGGSSNTEAFF.

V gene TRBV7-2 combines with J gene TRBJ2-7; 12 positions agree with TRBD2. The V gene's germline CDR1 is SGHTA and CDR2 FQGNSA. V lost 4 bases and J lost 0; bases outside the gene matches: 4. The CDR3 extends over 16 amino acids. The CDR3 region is CASSYRTSGASYEQYF. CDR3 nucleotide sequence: TGTGCCAGCAGCTACCGGACTAGCGGGGCCTCCTACGAGCAGTACTTC.

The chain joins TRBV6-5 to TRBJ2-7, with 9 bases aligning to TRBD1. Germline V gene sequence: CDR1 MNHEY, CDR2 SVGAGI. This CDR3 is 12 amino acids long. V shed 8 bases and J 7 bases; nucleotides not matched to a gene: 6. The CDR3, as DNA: TGTGCCAGCCAACAGGGGGCGGGAGAGCAGTACTTC. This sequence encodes CASQQGAGEQYF.

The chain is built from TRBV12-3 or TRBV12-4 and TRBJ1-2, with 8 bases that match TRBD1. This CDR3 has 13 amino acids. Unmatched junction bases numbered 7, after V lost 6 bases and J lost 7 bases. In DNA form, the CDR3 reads TGTGCCAGCAGGGACCAGGGGGCAGGTGGCTACACCTTC. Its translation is CASRDQGAGGYTF.

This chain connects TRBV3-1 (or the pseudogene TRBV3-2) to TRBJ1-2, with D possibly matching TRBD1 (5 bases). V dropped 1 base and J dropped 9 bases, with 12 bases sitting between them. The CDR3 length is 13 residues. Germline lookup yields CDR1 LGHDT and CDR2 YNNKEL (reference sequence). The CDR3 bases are TGTGCCAGCAGCCAAGGCCAGGGTATCCGCTACACCTTC. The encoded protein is CASSQGQGIRYTF.

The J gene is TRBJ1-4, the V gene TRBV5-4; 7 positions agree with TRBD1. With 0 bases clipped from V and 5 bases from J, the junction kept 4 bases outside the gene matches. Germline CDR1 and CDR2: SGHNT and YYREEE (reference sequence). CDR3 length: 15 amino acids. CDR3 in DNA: TGTGCCAGCAGCTTGGCTAAGGGACAGAATGAAAAACTGTTTTTT. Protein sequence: CASSLAKGQNEKLFF.

The CDR3 sequence is CASSWDTLSYEQYF. DNA for the CDR3: TGTGCCAGTTCCTGGGACACGTTATCCTACGAGCAGTACTTC. The J gene is TRBJ2-7, the V gene TRBV19; a weak D match, TRBD1 (6 bases). The germline V and J ends were trimmed by 8 bases and 1 base, with 15 bases remaining between them. The CDR3 consists of 14 residues. Germline lookup yields CDR1 LNHDA and CDR2 SQIVND (reference sequence).

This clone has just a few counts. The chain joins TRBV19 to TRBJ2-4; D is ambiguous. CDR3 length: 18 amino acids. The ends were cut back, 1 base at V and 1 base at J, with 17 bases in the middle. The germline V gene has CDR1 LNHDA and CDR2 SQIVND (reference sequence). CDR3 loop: CASSIAIPEASAKNIQYF. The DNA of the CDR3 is TGTGCCAGTAGTATAGCTATCCCCGAGGCTTCGGCCAAAAACATTCAGTACTTC.

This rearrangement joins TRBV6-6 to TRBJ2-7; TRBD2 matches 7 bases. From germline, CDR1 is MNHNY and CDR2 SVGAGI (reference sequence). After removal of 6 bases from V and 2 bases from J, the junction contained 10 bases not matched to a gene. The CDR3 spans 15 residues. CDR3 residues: CASSFVGGLAYEQYF. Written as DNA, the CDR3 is TGTGCCAGCAGCTTTGTGGGGGGGTTGGCCTACGAGCAGTACTTC.

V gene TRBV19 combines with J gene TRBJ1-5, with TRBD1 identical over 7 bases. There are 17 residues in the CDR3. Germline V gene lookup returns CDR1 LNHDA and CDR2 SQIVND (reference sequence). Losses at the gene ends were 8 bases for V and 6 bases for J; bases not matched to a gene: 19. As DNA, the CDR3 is TGTGCCAGTCCAAAAAACAAGGGAAGACAGGGTGGTCAGCCCCAGCATTTT. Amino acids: CASPKNKGRQGGQPQHF.

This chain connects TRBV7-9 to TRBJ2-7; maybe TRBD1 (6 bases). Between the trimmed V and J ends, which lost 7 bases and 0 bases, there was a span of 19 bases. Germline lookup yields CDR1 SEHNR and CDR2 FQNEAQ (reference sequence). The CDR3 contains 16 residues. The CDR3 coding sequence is TGTGCCAGCACCACTTACCAGGGGCGTTCCTCCTACGAGCAGTACTTC. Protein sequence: CASTTYQGRSSYEQYF.

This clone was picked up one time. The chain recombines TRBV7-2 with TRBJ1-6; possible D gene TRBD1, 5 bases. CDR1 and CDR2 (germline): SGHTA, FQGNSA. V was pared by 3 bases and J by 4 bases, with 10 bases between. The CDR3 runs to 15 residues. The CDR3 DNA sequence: TGTGCCAGCAGCTTGACAGAAAATTATAATTCACCCCTCCACTTT. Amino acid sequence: CASSLTENYNSPLHF.

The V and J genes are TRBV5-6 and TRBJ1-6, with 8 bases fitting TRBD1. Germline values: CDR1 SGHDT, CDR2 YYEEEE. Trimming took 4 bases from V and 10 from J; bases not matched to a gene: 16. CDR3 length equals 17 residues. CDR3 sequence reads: CASSTARTGFGVSPLHF. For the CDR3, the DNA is TGTGCCAGCAGCACCGCCAGGACAGGGTTCGGGGTCTCACCCCTCCACTTT.

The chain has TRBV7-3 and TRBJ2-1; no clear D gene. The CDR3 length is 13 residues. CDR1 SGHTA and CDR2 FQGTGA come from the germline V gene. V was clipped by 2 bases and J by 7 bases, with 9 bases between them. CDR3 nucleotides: TGTGCCAGCAGCTTACAGGATGGGAATGAGCAGTTCTTC. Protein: CASSLQDGNEQFF.